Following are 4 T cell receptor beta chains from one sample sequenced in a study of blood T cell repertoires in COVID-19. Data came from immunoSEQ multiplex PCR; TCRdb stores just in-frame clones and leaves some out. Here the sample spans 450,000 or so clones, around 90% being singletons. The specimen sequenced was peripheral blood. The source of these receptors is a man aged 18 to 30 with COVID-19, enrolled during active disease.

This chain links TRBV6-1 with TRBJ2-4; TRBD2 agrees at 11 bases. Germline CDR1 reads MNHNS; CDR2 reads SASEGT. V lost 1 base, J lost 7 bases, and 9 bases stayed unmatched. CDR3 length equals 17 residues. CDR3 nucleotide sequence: TGTGCCAGCAGTGAAGTGCGGCTAGCGGGAGGACATAACATTCAGTACTTC. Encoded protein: CASSEVRLAGGHNIQYF.

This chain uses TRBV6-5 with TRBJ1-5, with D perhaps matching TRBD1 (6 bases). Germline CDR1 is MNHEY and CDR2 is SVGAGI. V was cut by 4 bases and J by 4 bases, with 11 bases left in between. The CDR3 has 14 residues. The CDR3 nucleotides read TGTGCCAGCAGTTTGGGGGACACAAATCAGCCCCAGCATTTT. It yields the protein CASSLGDTNQPQHF.

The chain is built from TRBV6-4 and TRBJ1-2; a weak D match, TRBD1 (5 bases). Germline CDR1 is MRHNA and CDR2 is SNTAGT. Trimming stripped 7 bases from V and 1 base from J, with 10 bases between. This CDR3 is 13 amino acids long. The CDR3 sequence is CASIRQLNYGYTF. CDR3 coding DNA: TGTGCCAGCATAAGACAGCTTAACTATGGCTACACCTTC.

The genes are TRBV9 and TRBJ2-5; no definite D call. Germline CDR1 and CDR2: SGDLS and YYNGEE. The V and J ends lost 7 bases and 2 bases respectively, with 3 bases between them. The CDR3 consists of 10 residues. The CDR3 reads CASYQETQYF. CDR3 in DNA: TGTGCCAGCTATCAAGAGACCCAGTACTTC.